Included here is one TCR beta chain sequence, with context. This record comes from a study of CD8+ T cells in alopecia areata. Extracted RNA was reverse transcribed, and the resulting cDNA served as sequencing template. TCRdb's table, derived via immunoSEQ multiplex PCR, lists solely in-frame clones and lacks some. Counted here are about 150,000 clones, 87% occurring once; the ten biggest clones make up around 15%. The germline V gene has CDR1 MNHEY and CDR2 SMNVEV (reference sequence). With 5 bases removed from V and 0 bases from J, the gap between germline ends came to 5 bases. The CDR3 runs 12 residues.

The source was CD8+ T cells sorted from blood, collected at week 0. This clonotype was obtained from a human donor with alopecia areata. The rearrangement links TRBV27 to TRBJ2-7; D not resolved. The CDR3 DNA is TGTGCCAGCAGTCACCTCTCCTACGAGCAGTACTTC. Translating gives CASSHLSYEQYF.